Shown below are 30 T cell receptor beta chains from a single sample sequenced in a study of T cells in Graves' hyperthyroidism and ophthalmopathy (dated by TCRdb to about 2019). The library relied on multiplex PCR. This sample was sequenced with an Illumina HiSeq 2000. The TCR beta CDR3 regions were amplified from the RNA transcripts. For the first round of RT-PCR on the TCR CDR3, the HTBI primer set was used together with the Qiagen OneStep RT-PCR kit. Clones were called with MiXCR by TCRdb after fastp trimmed the public reads at Q25, and only in-frame beta chains were retained. CDR3 protein sequences are deduplicated, and each keeps its most common genes and DNA. Present in this sample are fewer than 750,000 distinct CDR3 sequences, about 15% of which were seen just once. 3.5% to 4.5% of the sample rests with the top ten. Sequencing used blood. The source of these receptors is a woman in her 40s with Graves' ophthalmopathy.

This clonotype was counted a few times. A much bigger clone sits one base away, suggesting this may be a read error. The chain combines TRBV5-1 with TRBJ2-5, with D perhaps given as TRBD1 or TRBD2 (5 bases each). The CDR3 consists of 12 residues. From germline, CDR1 is SGHRS and CDR2 YFSETQ. The CDR3 loop reads CVSSGTGPIQYF. The CDR3 region has the DNA TGCGTCAGCAGCGGAACAGGACCGATCCAGTACTTC.

This clonotype was seen ten or more times. The chain carries TRBV5-1 and TRBJ2-4; D tentatively fits TRBD1 or TRBD2 (5 bases each). With 1 base removed from V and 10 bases from J, the gap between germline ends came to 21 bases. This CDR3 is built from 16 residues. CDR1 is SGHRS and CDR2 is YFSETQ in the germline V gene. CDR3 bases: TGCGCCAGCAGCTTGTATTCAGGGACCCCCTCCGGGATTCAGTACTTC. This sequence encodes CASSLYSGTPSGIQYF.

This clonotype was detected many times. The V and J genes are TRBV7-2 and TRBJ1-2, with a tentative D call TRBD1 (5 bases). This CDR3 region has 15 residues. CDR1 is SGHTA and CDR2 is FQGNSA in the germline V gene. The V and J ends lost 0 bases and 4 bases respectively, with 12 bases between them. The CDR3 sequence is CASSLAQQEFYGYTF. CDR3 DNA: TGTGCCAGCAGCTTAGCGCAACAGGAGTTCTATGGCTACACCTTC.

This clonotype has ten or more counts. The chain links TRBV25-1 to TRBJ2-6, with D possibly matching TRBD2 (5 bases). Per germline, CDR1 MGHDK and CDR2 SYGVNS. CDR3 size: 14 residues. The V end was cut by 6 bases, the J end by 0 bases, with 6 bases between. CDR3 sequence (DNA): TGTGCCAGCAGGGGGAGCTCTGGGGCCAACGTCCTGACTTTC. Protein: CASRGSSGANVLTF.

This clonotype was counted ten times or more. The CDR3 coding sequence is TGTGCCACCAGCAGAAACAGGGTGGCCTACGAGCAGTACTTC. Its translation is CATSRNRVAYEQYF. The rearrangement uses TRBV15 and TRBJ2-7; maybe TRBD1 (6 bases). Trimming removed 2 bases at V and 2 bases at J, with 10 bases between. The CDR3 is 14 amino acids. CDR1 and CDR2 (germline): LNHNV, YYDKDF (reference sequence).

This clonotype has a count of ten or more. This chain links TRBV19 with TRBJ1-5; the D gene is possibly TRBD1 (6 bases). CDR1 is LNHDA and CDR2 is SQIVND in the germline V gene (reference sequence). CDR3 length equals 15 residues. V lost 4 bases to trimming and J lost 0 bases, with 10 bases between them. The CDR3 region is CASSTDRTSNQPQHF. In DNA form, the CDR3 reads TGTGCCAGTAGTACCGACAGGACTAGCAATCAGCCCCAGCATTTT.

This clonotype showed up many times. The V call is TRBV28, the J call TRBJ2-7, with D unresolved. CDR3 length: 12 residues. Germline V lookup: CDR1 MDHEN, CDR2 SYDVKM. V shed 6 bases and J shed 2 bases, with 8 bases lying between them. DNA for the CDR3: TGTGCCAGCAGCGGGTCGGCCTACGAGCAGTACTTC. This codes for CASSGSAYEQYF.

V usage is TRBV12-3 or TRBV12-4 and J usage is TRBJ2-4, with D perhaps given as TRBD1 or TRBD2 (6 bases each). The germline V and J ends were trimmed by 2 bases and 1 base, with 18 bases remaining between them. This CDR3 spans 18 amino acids. CDR3 sequence (DNA): TGTGCCAGCAGTTTACTAGGGGGGCCTAGTTTGGCCAAAAACATTCAGTACTTC. This translates into CASSLLGGPSLAKNIQYF.

This clonotype occurred many times. The CDR3 region is CASSDVRASYEQYF. The CDR3, as DNA: TGTGCCAGCAGTGATGTCAGGGCCTCCTACGAGCAGTACTTC. The chain combines TRBV2 with TRBJ2-7; D perhaps matches TRBD1 (5 bases). V lost 3 bases to trimming and J lost 0 bases, with 9 bases between them. The germline CDR1 and CDR2 sequences are SNHLY and FYNNEI. The CDR3 consists of 14 residues.

This clonotype was found many times. The V gene is TRBV7-8, the J gene TRBJ2-2, with 11 bases matching TRBD2. Losses at the gene ends were 5 bases for V and 6 bases for J; bases not matched to a gene: 8. CDR1 SGHVS and CDR2 FQNEAQ come from the germline V gene. The CDR3 loop spans 16 amino acids. The CDR3: CASSPQTSGNAGELFF. CDR3 DNA: TGTGCCAGCAGCCCCCAGACTAGCGGGAATGCCGGGGAGCTGTTTTTT.

This clonotype has only one observation. The chain carries TRBV19 and TRBJ1-5, with TRBD1 matching 8 bases. With V trimmed by 6 bases and J by 4 bases, 11 bases remained unmatched. CDR3 length: 16 residues. Germline V gene sequence: CDR1 LNHDA, CDR2 SQIVND (reference sequence). As DNA, the CDR3 is TGTGCCAGTAGGATTGGACAGGGAGGATTTAATCAGCCCCAGCATTTT. Residues: CASRIGQGGFNQPQHF.

Only a few counts were recorded for this clonotype. This may arise from a read error, as a much more abundant clone is one base away. This chain joins TRBV6-2 or TRBV6-3 and TRBJ1-2; 9 positions agree with TRBD1. The CDR3 covers 19 residues. Germline V gene lookup returns CDR1 MNHEY and CDR2 SVGEGT. The CDR3 here is CASRPGTGSKGVFGYGYIF. The CDR3 coding sequence is TGTGCCAGCAGACCCGGGACAGGGAGTAAAGGGGTATTTGGCTATGGCTACATCTTC.

This clonotype was picked up many times. V is TRBV4-1 and J is TRBJ2-5, with a possible D match to TRBD1 (6 bases). Germline CDR1 reads MGHRA; CDR2 reads YSYEKL. This CDR3 is built from 15 residues. V was cut by 0 bases and J by 5 bases, with 13 bases left in between. CDR3 nucleotides: TGCGCCAGCAGCCAAGATGGGACAAATAGGGAGACCCAGTACTTC. Amino acid sequence: CASSQDGTNRETQYF.

CDR3 sequence reads: CASSPQGQGRINYGYTF. As DNA, the CDR3 is TGCGCCAGCAGCCCTCAGGGACAGGGGCGAATTAACTATGGCTACACCTTC. The genes are TRBV5-1 and TRBJ1-2; TRBD1 matches at 10 bases. The CDR3 loop spans 17 amino acids. Germline V gives CDR1 SGHRS, CDR2 YFSETQ. V shed 4 bases, J shed 1 base, and the junction held 10 bases outside the gene matches.

This clonotype was counted ten times or more. The chain is built from TRBV3-1 and TRBJ1-2; D unresolved. Germline loops: CDR1 LGHDT, CDR2 YNNKEL (reference sequence). The CDR3 loop spans 14 amino acids. The V end was cut by 6 bases, the J end by 8 bases, with 19 bases between. In nucleotides, the CDR3 is TGTGCCAGCAGTGACGCGCGCGGGGTGGGAGGCTACACCTTC. Its translation is CASSDARGVGGYTF.

V and J are TRBV4-1 and TRBJ1-2; 10 nucleotides match TRBD1. CDR3 length: 15 residues. The V gene end was trimmed by 0 bases and the J gene end by 7 bases; junction bases not matched to a gene: 5. Looked up from germline, CDR1 is MGHRA and CDR2 is YSYEKL. The DNA of the CDR3 is TGCGCCAGCAGCCAAGACCCGGGACAGGGGACTGGCTACACCTTC. It is translated as CASSQDPGQGTGYTF.

This clonotype was seen a few times. The chain joins TRBV11-3 to TRBJ2-2, with D unclear. Germline V gene data show CDR1 as SGHNT and CDR2 as YENEEA. This CDR3 contains 15 residues. V dropped 4 bases and J dropped 0 bases, with 9 bases sitting between them. The CDR3 loop is CASSYFDTNTGELFF. CDR3 DNA sequence: TGTGCCAGCAGCTACTTTGATACGAACACCGGGGAGCTGTTTTTT.

This clonotype was picked up many times. This chain links TRBV6-1 with TRBJ1-5; possibly TRBD1 for D (5 bases). CDR1 is MNHNS, CDR2 SASEGT, per germline. Trimming shortened V by 5 bases and J by 2 bases, and 10 bases separated the two germline ends. This CDR3 has 14 residues. CDR3 DNA: TGTGCCAGCAGTAAGGACATTGGCAATCAGCCCCAGCATTTT. Encoded protein: CASSKDIGNQPQHF.

Many counts were recorded for this clonotype. This chain connects TRBV28 to TRBJ1-5; D is unresolved. Germline assignment: CDR1 MDHEN and CDR2 SYDVKM. With 7 bases removed from V and 6 bases from J, the gap between germline ends came to 10 bases. CDR3 length: 12 residues. This CDR3 reads CASTPPGQPQHF. The CDR3 DNA reads as TGTGCCAGCACTCCCCCCGGTCAGCCCCAGCATTTT.

This clonotype has at least ten counts. The gene calls are TRBV28 and TRBJ2-7; D unclear. The V gene's germline CDR1 is MDHEN and CDR2 SYDVKM. The V and J ends lost 6 bases and 4 bases respectively, with 10 bases between them. The CDR3 has 12 residues. The CDR3: CASSLSLYEQYF. The CDR3 nucleotides read TGTGCCAGCAGCTTGTCCCTATACGAGCAGTACTTC.

V is TRBV24-1 and J is TRBJ2-2; D unclear. Looked up from germline, CDR1 is KGHDR and CDR2 is SFDVKD. The CDR3 consists of 11 residues. The V end lost 6 bases, the J end lost 8 bases, and 6 bases lay between the germline ends. CDR3 sequence reads: CATSLLGELFF. Written as DNA, the CDR3 is TGTGCCACCAGTCTTTTAGGGGAGCTGTTTTTT.

This clonotype was counted at least ten times. The J gene is TRBJ1-5, the V gene TRBV27; TRBD1 matches at 7 bases. V lost 6 bases and J lost 7; bases outside the gene matches: 9. CDR3 length: 14 residues. The germline CDR1 and CDR2 sequences are MNHEY and SMNVEV (reference sequence). CDR3: CASSQRGLGQPQHF. The CDR3 DNA reads as TGTGCCAGCAGCCAAAGGGGGCTGGGACAGCCCCAGCATTTT.

At least ten counts were recorded for this clonotype. The rearrangement uses TRBV2 and TRBJ1-2; no clear D gene. V lost 7 bases, J lost 4 bases, and 10 bases lay in between. The germline V gene has CDR1 SNHLY and CDR2 FYNNEI. CDR3 size: 12 residues. The DNA of the CDR3 is TGTGCCAGCATGGCCATAGGCTATGGCTACACCTTC. This encodes CASMAIGYGYTF.

The CDR3 region has the DNA TGTGCCAGCCGAGTAAAACAGGGATCCCACGAGCAGTACTTC. It is translated as CASRVKQGSHEQYF. This chain uses TRBV6-1 with TRBJ2-7; possible D gene TRBD1, 6 bases. With 8 bases removed from V and 5 bases from J, the gap between germline ends came to 19 bases. The CDR3 loop spans 14 amino acids. CDR1 is MNHNS, CDR2 SASEGT, per germline.

Many counts were recorded for this clonotype. V is TRBV19 and J is TRBJ1-5, with D unclear. CDR1 LNHDA and CDR2 SQIVND come from the germline V gene (reference sequence). The CDR3 is made up of 15 amino acids. With 7 bases removed from V and 3 bases from J, the gap between germline ends came to 16 bases. The chain's CDR3 is CASTFAGRLNQPQHF. The DNA for the CDR3 is TGTGCCAGTACCTTTGCCGGACGACTCAATCAGCCCCAGCATTTT. Based on the CDR3 plus reference TRBV19 and TRBJ1-5, the full variable domain is DGGITQSPKYLFRKEGQNVTLSCEQNLNHDAMYWYRQDPGQGLRLIYYSQIVNDFQKGDIAEGYSVSREKKESFPLTVTSAQKNPTAFYLCASTFAGRLNQPQHFGDGTRLSIL.

This clonotype was recorded many times. The V call is TRBV20-1, the J call TRBJ2-7, with unresolved D. The CDR3 is 18 residues long. Deletions cut 2 bases from V and 4 bases from J, with 27 bases between. CDR1 DFQATT and CDR2 SNEGSKA come from the germline V gene (reference sequence). The CDR3 sequence is CSARKAGLVAQSSYEQYF. The DNA for the CDR3 is TGCAGTGCTAGAAAGGCCGGTTTAGTCGCTCAATCCAGTTACGAGCAGTACTTC.

Ten or more counts support this clonotype. The CDR3 is CASSSTGGKNIQYF. For the CDR3, the DNA is TGTGCCAGCAGTTCCACAGGGGGTAAAAACATTCAGTACTTC. The J gene is TRBJ2-4, the V gene TRBV12-3 or TRBV12-4, with 8 bases fitting TRBD1. This CDR3 has 14 amino acids. Trimming removed 4 bases from V and 4 bases from J; junction bases left unmatched: 3.

This clonotype has at least ten counts. This chain joins TRBV30 and TRBJ1-2; the D gene is possibly TRBD1 (6 bases). V shed 1 base and J shed 0 bases, with 9 bases lying between them. This CDR3 contains 14 residues. The germline CDR1 and CDR2 sequences are GTSNPN and SVGIG (reference sequence). The DNA of the CDR3 is TGTGCCTGGAGTGAGACAGGCACTAACTATGGCTACACCTTC. It encodes CAWSETGTNYGYTF.

The chain carries TRBV6-5 and TRBJ2-7; D is perhaps TRBD1 or TRBD2 (5 bases each). V lost 2 bases to trimming and J lost 3 bases, with 17 bases between them. CDR1 is MNHEY, CDR2 SVGAGI, per germline. The CDR3 totals 16 residues. The CDR3 coding sequence is TGTGCCAGCAGTTACCTTCCGGGACCGATCCTCTACGAGCAGTACTTC. Residues: CASSYLPGPILYEQYF.

This clonotype was observed a few times. The genes are TRBV20-1 and TRBJ1-6; tentatively, D is TRBD1 (5 bases). The V end was cut by 2 bases, the J end by 7 bases, with 9 bases between. The germline V gene encodes CDR1 DFQATT and CDR2 SNEGSKA (reference sequence). The CDR3 is 13 residues long. The CDR3 DNA reads as TGCAGTGCTAGAACCAGGGAGAATTCACCCCTCCACTTT. Amino acids: CSARTRENSPLHF.